Listed below are T cell receptor beta chains from one sample, sequenced in a study of shared clonotypes between healthy human individuals. The table came from immunoSEQ multiplex PCR; TCRdb's copy has only in-frame clones and leaves some out. The sample lists roughly 500,000 clones, 90% to 97% occurring once. The sample was naive CD4+ T cells sorted from blood. The origin of the receptors is a woman aged 30 to 39 in good health. CDR3s include the opening cysteine and the closing phenylalanine or tryptophan. A D gene is named only where the DNA matches it firmly.

j_call,d_call,v_call,cdr3_aa
TRBJ1-3,NA,TRBV30,CAGGGGNTIYF
TRBJ2-7,TRBD1,TRBV6-5,CASKQGATYEQYF
TRBJ2-3,NA,TRBV9,CASSVGGDTQYF
TRBJ1-1,NA,TRBV6-4,CASRGGPRTEAFF
TRBJ2-5,NA,TRBV4-1,CASSQDPSGRAETQYF
TRBJ2-1,TRBD2,TRBV6-1,CASSEARLAGVNEQFF
TRBJ2-1,NA,TRBV5-1,CASRHLNEQFF
TRBJ2-7,NA,TRBV7-2,CASSLDAPTKKIYEQYF
TRBJ1-2,NA,TRBV2,CASRKLSHYGYTF
TRBJ2-7,NA,TRBV2,CASSGGQRGTYEQYF
TRBJ1-3,NA,TRBV11-2,CASSPNEGYSGNTIYF
TRBJ1-1,TRBD1,TRBV18,CASSPTGERNTEAFF
TRBJ2-7,TRBD1,TRBV18,CASSPGQGAYEQYF
NA,NA,TRBV5-4,CASSAPGTYEQYF
TRBJ2-5,NA,TRBV14,CASSQSPLRETQYF
TRBJ2-7,NA,TRBV18,CASSSAGAAYEQYF
TRBJ2-7,NA,TRBV19,CASSNRQRPLDEQYF
TRBJ2-1,TRBD2,TRBV28,CASSPSGSSYNEQFF
TRBJ2-3,NA,TRBV11-3,CASSSGQSYDTQYF
TRBJ1-1,NA,TRBV19,CASSILGGRSTEAFF
TRBJ2-7,TRBD1,TRBV4-1,CASSQGLETGVISYEQYF
TRBJ2-7,TRBD2,TRBV5-1,CASTVLAGGNYEQYF